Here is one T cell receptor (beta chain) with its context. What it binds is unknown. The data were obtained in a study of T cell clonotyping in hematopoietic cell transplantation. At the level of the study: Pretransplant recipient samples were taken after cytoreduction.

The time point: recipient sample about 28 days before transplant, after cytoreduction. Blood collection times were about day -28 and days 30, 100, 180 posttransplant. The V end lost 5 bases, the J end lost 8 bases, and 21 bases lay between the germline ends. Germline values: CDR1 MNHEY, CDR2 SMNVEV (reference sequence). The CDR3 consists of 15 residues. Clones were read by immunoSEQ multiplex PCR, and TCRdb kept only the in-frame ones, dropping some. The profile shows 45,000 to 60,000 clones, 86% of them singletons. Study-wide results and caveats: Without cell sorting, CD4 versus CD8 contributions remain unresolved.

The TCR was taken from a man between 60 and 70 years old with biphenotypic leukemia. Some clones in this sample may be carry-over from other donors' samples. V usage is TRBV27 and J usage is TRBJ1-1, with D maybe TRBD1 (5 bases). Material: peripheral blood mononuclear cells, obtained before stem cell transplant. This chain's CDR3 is CASSRKPDFGGEAFF. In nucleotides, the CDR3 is TGTGCCAGCAGTCGAAAGCCCGATTTTGGGGGGGAAGCTTTCTTT.